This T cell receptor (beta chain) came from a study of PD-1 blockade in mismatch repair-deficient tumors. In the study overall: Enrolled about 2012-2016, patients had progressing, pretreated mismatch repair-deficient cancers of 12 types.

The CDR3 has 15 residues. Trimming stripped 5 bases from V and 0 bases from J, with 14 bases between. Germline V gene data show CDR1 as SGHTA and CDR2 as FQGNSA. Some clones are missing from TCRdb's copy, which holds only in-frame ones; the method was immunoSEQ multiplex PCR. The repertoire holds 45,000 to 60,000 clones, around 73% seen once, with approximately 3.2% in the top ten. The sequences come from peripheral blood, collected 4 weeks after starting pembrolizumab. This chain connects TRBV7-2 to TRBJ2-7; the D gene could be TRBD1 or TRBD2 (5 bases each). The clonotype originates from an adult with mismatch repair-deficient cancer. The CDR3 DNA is TGTGCCAGCAGCCTCTTTAGCGACAGCTCCTACGAGCAGTACTTC. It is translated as CASSLFSDSSYEQYF.